A selection of T cell receptor beta chains follows, all from one sample in a study of sequential checkpoint blockade in melanoma. The repertoire was sequenced with immunoSEQ multiplex PCR; TCRdb's copy has only in-frame clones and lacks some. The repertoire holds around 40,000 clones, with roughly 88% as singletons. The sample consisted of CD8+ T cells sorted from blood (inferred from file names), taken from a patient given nivolumab and ipilimumab in sequence. The source of these receptors is a human donor with melanoma. Both conserved end residues are part of each CDR3. Each record gives: D gene, clone size, V gene, J gene, CDR3 DNA, CDR3 protein. The D gene is left open where the match is weak. Not all rows give a size; the values are once, few, many and, for expanded clones, a class.

D gene: -; clone size: -; V gene: TRBV6-5; J gene: TRBJ1-6; CDR3 DNA: TGTGCCAGCAGACTCGGGGACACCCAAAATTCACCCCTCCACTTT; CDR3 protein: CASRLGDTQNSPLHF
D gene: -; clone size: -; V gene: TRBV7-3; J gene: TRBJ1-1; CDR3 DNA: TGTGCCAGCAGTGGCTTGATGAACACTGAAGCTTTCTTT; CDR3 protein: CASSGLMNTEAFF
D gene: -; clone size: -; V gene: TRBV7-2; J gene: TRBJ1-5; CDR3 DNA: TGTGCCAGCAGCTTAGGGGTCGGGCAGCCCCAGCATTTT; CDR3 protein: CASSLGVGQPQHF
D gene: TRBD1; clone size: -; V gene: TRBV6-6; J gene: TRBJ1-1; CDR3 DNA: TGTGCCAGCAGTTGGGACAGGGGAAGGGGCCCCCCTGAAGCTTTCTTT; CDR3 protein: CASSWDRGRGPPEAFF
D gene: TRBD2; clone size: -; V gene: TRBV7-3; J gene: TRBJ2-1; CDR3 DNA: TGTGCCAGCAGCGGACTAGGTGGGGCGGGAGATTTGAATGAGCAGTTCTTC; CDR3 protein: CASSGLGGAGDLNEQFF
D gene: -; clone size: -; V gene: TRBV5-1; J gene: TRBJ2-1; CDR3 DNA: TGCGCCAGCAGCTTGGTCTCCCAGATTCACAATGAGCAGTTCTTC; CDR3 protein: CASSLVSQIHNEQFF
D gene: -; clone size: -; V gene: TRBV13; J gene: TRBJ2-5; CDR3 DNA: TGTGCCAGCAGCTTACGGACGGGAAGAGAGACCCAGTACTTC; CDR3 protein: CASSLRTGRETQYF
D gene: -; clone size: -; V gene: TRBV6-5; J gene: TRBJ1-1; CDR3 DNA: TGTGCCAGCAGTTTCGGGTCGAACACTGAAGCTTTCTTT; CDR3 protein: CASSFGSNTEAFF
D gene: TRBD2; clone size: -; V gene: TRBV29-1; J gene: TRBJ2-1; CDR3 DNA: TGCAGCGTCTCGAGGCGAGGGGGGGGCCGGCGGGAGGGTTACAATGAGCAGTTCTTC; CDR3 protein: CSVSRRGGGRREGYNEQFF
D gene: -; clone size: -; V gene: TRBV27; J gene: TRBJ1-6; CDR3 DNA: TGTGCCAGCAGTCCGGCAGGGCTATATAATTCACCCCTCCACTTT; CDR3 protein: CASSPAGLYNSPLHF
D gene: TRBD2; clone size: -; V gene: TRBV9; J gene: TRBJ2-1; CDR3 DNA: TGTGCCAGCAGCGCTAGCGGGAGCCCCCATGAGCAGTTCTTC; CDR3 protein: CASSASGSPHEQFF
D gene: -; clone size: few; V gene: TRBV19; J gene: TRBJ1-1; CDR3 DNA: TGTGCCAGTAGTAGGACAGCTGAAGCTTTCTTT; CDR3 protein: CASSRTAEAFF
D gene: TRBD2; clone size: -; V gene: TRBV29-1; J gene: TRBJ2-3; CDR3 DNA: TGCAGCCCAGTAGTAGCGGGAGAAGATACGCAGTATTTT; CDR3 protein: CSPVVAGEDTQYF
D gene: -; clone size: -; V gene: TRBV19; J gene: TRBJ1-1; CDR3 DNA: TGTGCCAGTAGTACTACAGGGCCCACTGAAGCTTTCTTT; CDR3 protein: CASSTTGPTEAFF
D gene: -; clone size: -; V gene: TRBV7-9; J gene: TRBJ2-7; CDR3 DNA: TGTGCCAGCAGCTTAGGCACCAGGAACGGCAACGAGCAGTACTTC; CDR3 protein: CASSLGTRNGNEQYF
D gene: -; clone size: -; V gene: TRBV10-1; J gene: TRBJ2-3; CDR3 DNA: TGCGCCAGCAGTGCGGTGCGGAGCACAGATACGCAGTATTTT; CDR3 protein: CASSAVRSTDTQYF
D gene: -; clone size: -; V gene: TRBV5-4; J gene: TRBJ2-7; CDR3 DNA: TGTGCCAGCAGCACCGACAGCTACGAGCAGTACTTC; CDR3 protein: CASSTDSYEQYF
D gene: -; clone size: -; V gene: TRBV7-9; J gene: TRBJ1-1; CDR3 DNA: TGTGCCAGCAGCCCGAGCCAACTTGCAAACACTGAAGCTTTCTTT; CDR3 protein: CASSPSQLANTEAFF
D gene: TRBD2; clone size: -; V gene: TRBV5-1; J gene: TRBJ2-1; CDR3 DNA: TGCGCCAGCAGCTTTAGCGGGAGCTCCTACAATGAGCAGTTCTTC; CDR3 protein: CASSFSGSSYNEQFF
D gene: -; clone size: -; V gene: TRBV7-2; J gene: TRBJ2-7; CDR3 DNA: TGTGCCAGCAGTAAGGACAGTAAACTATTGACCTACGAGCAGTACTTC; CDR3 protein: CASSKDSKLLTYEQYF
D gene: TRBD1; clone size: -; V gene: TRBV19; J gene: TRBJ1-2; CDR3 DNA: TGTGCCAGTAGTACCAGGGACAGGGGGGCAGTCTATGGCTACACCTTC; CDR3 protein: CASSTRDRGAVYGYTF
D gene: -; clone size: -; V gene: TRBV29-1; J gene: TRBJ1-2; CDR3 DNA: TGCAGCGTTGGTGGGTTTAATAGGACATCTGAACTTAACTATGGCTACACCTTC; CDR3 protein: CSVGGFNRTSELNYGYTF
D gene: TRBD1; clone size: -; V gene: TRBV6-1; J gene: TRBJ1-1; CDR3 DNA: TGTGCCAGCAGTGTAACCACGACAGGGCCCAACACTGAAGCTTTCTTT; CDR3 protein: CASSVTTTGPNTEAFF
D gene: -; clone size: -; V gene: TRBV30; J gene: TRBJ2-7; CDR3 DNA: TGTGCCTGGAGTTGGCAGACCTACGAGCAGTACTTC; CDR3 protein: CAWSWQTYEQYF
D gene: -; clone size: once; V gene: TRBV6-4; J gene: TRBJ1-1; CDR3 DNA: TGTGCCAGCAGTGAATCAACAGGGCGAGCTTTCTTT; CDR3 protein: CASSESTGRAFF
D gene: TRBD1; clone size: -; V gene: TRBV14; J gene: TRBJ2-7; CDR3 DNA: TGTGCCAGCAGCCGCCGAACAGGGGGCCGGGGCGAGCAGTACTTC; CDR3 protein: CASSRRTGGRGEQYF
D gene: -; clone size: -; V gene: TRBV4-3; J gene: TRBJ2-1; CDR3 DNA: TGCGCCAGCAGGCATAGCCTTGCCGCCTACAATGAGCAGTTCTTC; CDR3 protein: CASRHSLAAYNEQFF
D gene: TRBD2; clone size: -; V gene: TRBV7-2; J gene: TRBJ2-3; CDR3 DNA: TGTGCCAGCAGCTCAGTAGCGGGAGGGCCTTACTCAGATACGCAGTATTTT; CDR3 protein: CASSSVAGGPYSDTQYF
D gene: -; clone size: -; V gene: TRBV10-1; J gene: TRBJ2-1; CDR3 DNA: TGCGCCAGCAGTGAGTTGGGACTTGACAATGAGCAGTTCTTC; CDR3 protein: CASSELGLDNEQFF
D gene: -; clone size: -; V gene: TRBV5-1; J gene: TRBJ2-2; CDR3 DNA: TGCGCCAGCAGCTTGATAGAAATGAACACCGGGGAGCTGTTTTTT; CDR3 protein: CASSLIEMNTGELFF
D gene: TRBD2; clone size: -; V gene: TRBV6-5; J gene: TRBJ2-2; CDR3 DNA: TGTGCCAGCAGCTGGGGACTAGGCGGGGAGCTGTTTTTT; CDR3 protein: CASSWGLGGELFF
D gene: -; clone size: -; V gene: TRBV5-8; J gene: TRBJ2-7; CDR3 DNA: TGTGCCAGCAGCTGGGCGACGGCCTCTGAGCAGTACTTC; CDR3 protein: CASSWATASEQYF
D gene: -; clone size: -; V gene: TRBV4-1; J gene: TRBJ2-1; CDR3 DNA: TGCGCCAGCAGCCAAGGGGGGGACTACAATGAGCAGTTCTTC; CDR3 protein: CASSQGGDYNEQFF
D gene: -; clone size: -; V gene: TRBV2; J gene: TRBJ2-5; CDR3 DNA: TGTGCCAGCAGTGAAGGGCCCTTGACTATCCAAGAGACCCAGTACTTC; CDR3 protein: CASSEGPLTIQETQYF
D gene: TRBD1; clone size: -; V gene: TRBV11-3; J gene: TRBJ1-1; CDR3 DNA: TGTGCCAGCAGCCTACGACAGGGGGCGAGCCCGAACACTGAAGCTTTCTTT; CDR3 protein: CASSLRQGASPNTEAFF
D gene: TRBD1; clone size: -; V gene: TRBV27; J gene: TRBJ1-1; CDR3 DNA: TGTGCCAGCAGTAGCCTCGGACAGGGGGCAGCGATGAACACTGAAGCTTTCTTT; CDR3 protein: CASSSLGQGAAMNTEAFF
D gene: -; clone size: -; V gene: TRBV7-6; J gene: TRBJ2-6; CDR3 DNA: TGTGCCAGCAGCTTAGCAGGGGAAGGGTCTGGGGCCAACGTCCTGACTTTC; CDR3 protein: CASSLAGEGSGANVLTF
D gene: -; clone size: -; V gene: TRBV4-2; J gene: TRBJ2-5; CDR3 DNA: TGTGCCAGCAGCCCGCGAGGAGGGGTGAGCGAGACCCAGTACTTC; CDR3 protein: CASSPRGGVSETQYF
D gene: -; clone size: -; V gene: TRBV6-1; J gene: TRBJ2-2; CDR3 DNA: TGTGCCAGCAGTGAAAATCAATGGAGTAGATACACCGGGGAGCTGTTTTTT; CDR3 protein: CASSENQWSRYTGELFF
D gene: -; clone size: -; V gene: TRBV29-1; J gene: TRBJ2-2; CDR3 DNA: TGCAGCGTTGCCCGACAGACTGAGACGAACACCGGGGAGCTGTTTTTT; CDR3 protein: CSVARQTETNTGELFF